This passage covers 11 T cell receptor beta chains from one sample sequenced in a study of identical twins. From the 5' RACE reads, TCRdb called clonotypes with MiXCR, one entry per CDR3 protein. The data show about 530,000 distinct CDR3 sequences, approximately 20% seen once. These records were also assigned to another study, of yellow fever vaccine responses in identical twins.

The sequenced sample was CD4+ T cells sorted from blood. The origin of the receptors is a woman younger than 30 in good health.

The chain links TRBV20-1 to TRBJ2-7; D is uncertain. The germline V and J ends were trimmed by 1 base and 2 bases, with 12 bases remaining between them. The CDR3 is made up of 14 amino acids. The germline V gene encodes CDR1 DFQATT and CDR2 SNEGSKA (reference sequence). The CDR3 protein is CSARAGPVPYEQYF. The CDR3 DNA is TGCAGTGCTAGAGCTGGACCCGTACCCTACGAGCAGTACTTC.

This clonotype has just a few counts. This rearrangement joins TRBV7-2 to TRBJ2-4; D not certain. The CDR3 is 15 amino acids. V gave up 5 bases and J gave up 0 bases, with 11 bases separating them. From germline, CDR1 is SGHTA and CDR2 FQGNSA. CDR3: CASSLRSIAKNIQYF. The CDR3 DNA sequence: TGTGCCAGCAGCCTTCGGTCGATAGCCAAAAACATTCAGTACTTC.

This clonotype has a count of ten or more. At one end, the junction sequence differs from germline, possibly due to a read error. This sequence joins TRBV5-1 and TRBJ2-2; D is possibly TRBD1 (6 bases). CDR1 SGHRS and CDR2 YFSETQ come from the germline V gene. This CDR3 has 13 amino acids. CDR3 bases: TGTGCCAGCAGCAGGGGAAACACCGGGGAGCTGTTTTTT. It is translated as CASSRGNTGELFF.

This chain links TRBV29-1 with TRBJ1-1, with a tentative D call TRBD1 (6 bases). This CDR3 contains 12 residues. With 4 bases removed from V and 1 base from J, the gap between germline ends came to 7 bases. CDR1 and CDR2 (germline): SQVTM, ANQGSEA. The CDR3 DNA follows: TGCAGCGTTGGAGGGGGGAACACTGAAGCTTTCTTT. This gives the protein CSVGGGNTEAFF.

The rearrangement uses TRBV9 and TRBJ1-3, with D maybe TRBD1 (6 bases). CDR1 is SGDLS, CDR2 YYNGEE, per germline. V was clipped by 4 bases and J by 0 bases, with 17 bases between them. The CDR3 has 17 residues. Here the CDR3 DNA reads TGTGCCAGCAGCCAACCTCTACAGGGTTCCTCTGGAAACACCATATATTTT. Encoded protein: CASSQPLQGSSGNTIYF.

V is TRBV18 and J is TRBJ2-7, with 11 nucleotides matching TRBD2. CDR1 is KGHSH and CDR2 is LQKENI in the germline V gene. After removal of 5 bases from V and 4 bases from J, the junction contained 7 bases not matched to a gene. CDR3 length: 15 amino acids. This CDR3 is CASSFPGTSGYEQYF. The CDR3 DNA follows: TGTGCCAGCTCATTCCCCGGGACTAGCGGTTACGAGCAGTACTTC.

This clonotype was observed a few times. DNA of the CDR3: TGTGCCAGCAGCCTGACTAGCGGGAGGGGGAAGTACTTC. Protein sequence: CASSLTSGRGKYF. The chain couples TRBV7-9 to TRBJ2-7, with 14 bases fitting TRBD2. The CDR3 has 13 amino acids. Trimming cost V 5 bases and J 11 bases; bases outside gene matches: 5. Germline V gene data show CDR1 as SEHNR and CDR2 as FQNEAQ (reference sequence).

This rearrangement joins TRBV5-1 to TRBJ2-1; no definite D call. Germline V CDR1 and CDR2: SGHRS, YFSETQ. The length of the CDR3 is 16 residues. V was clipped by 0 bases and J by 0 bases, with 10 bases between them. CDR3 protein: CASSLDHPSSYNEQFF. CDR3 sequence (DNA): TGCGCCAGCAGCTTGGATCACCCGAGCTCCTACAATGAGCAGTTCTTC.

This chain connects TRBV10-3 to TRBJ2-3; 7 bases fit TRBD1. Germline CDR1 is ENHRY and CDR2 is SYGVKD. Losses at the gene ends were 3 bases for V and 2 bases for J; bases not matched to a gene: 11. This CDR3 region has 17 residues. CDR3 region: CAISDLQGSTFTDTQYF. CDR3 nucleotide sequence: TGTGCCATCAGTGACCTACAGGGGTCAACTTTCACAGATACGCAGTATTTT.

This clonotype has only a few counts. The chain has TRBV4-1 and TRBJ1-2; no clear D. V was trimmed by 1 base and J by 2 bases, leaving 8 bases between them. Germline CDR1 MGHRA, CDR2 YSYEKL. CDR3 length: 14 residues. CDR3 coding DNA: TGCGCCAGCAGCCAAGGAGGGATCAACTATGGCTACACCTTC. Translated, it gives CASSQGGINYGYTF.

This clonotype was seen only a few times. The chain uses TRBV28 and TRBJ1-6; D gene unclear. Germline lookup yields CDR1 MDHEN and CDR2 SYDVKM. CDR3 length equals 17 residues. Trimming took off 4 bases at V and 6 bases at J, with 19 bases between the two ends. CDR3 sequence: CASSSSTSGRLNSPLHF. The CDR3, as DNA: TGTGCCAGCAGTTCGTCCACGAGTGGGCGGCTTAATTCACCCCTCCACTTT.